The next 15 T cell receptor beta chains were all read from a single sample in a study of identifying expanded T cells in peripheral blood. Clones were sequenced by immunoSEQ multiplex PCR, and TCRdb holds only the in-frame ones, with some missing. The sample records about 100,000 clones, 80% to 90% being singletons. The sample was blood. These TCRs come from a person aged 18 to 75 in good health.

The chain links TRBV27 to TRBJ2-2; D not certain. This CDR3 contains 13 residues. Germline assignment: CDR1 MNHEY and CDR2 SMNVEV (reference sequence). Deletions cut 6 bases from V and 0 bases from J, with 5 bases between. Here the CDR3 reads CASRQTNTGELFF. The CDR3 region has the DNA TGTGCCAGCAGACAAACGAACACCGGGGAGCTGTTTTTT.

The chain combines TRBV27 with TRBJ2-7; no definite D call. In germline, CDR1 is MNHEY, CDR2 SMNVEV (reference sequence). The CDR3 length is 16 residues. V lost 1 base and J lost 7, with 20 bases in between. The CDR3 DNA reads as TGTGCCAGCAGTTTATTTTTACCAGGCAAAGTAAGGGAGCAGTACTTC. Amino acids: CASSLFLPGKVREQYF.

V is TRBV29-1 and J is TRBJ2-3, with D perhaps TRBD2 (5 bases). Germline CDR1 and CDR2: SQVTM and ANQGSEA. Trimming cost V 2 bases and J 2 bases, with 11 bases left between them. This CDR3 comprises 14 residues. The CDR3 coding sequence is TGCAGCGTTGAATACCGCCGGGACACAGATACGCAGTATTTT. Residues: CSVEYRRDTDTQYF.

The sample holds a few counts of this clone. This chain joins TRBV10-3 and TRBJ1-2; maybe TRBD1 (5 bases). The CDR3 consists of 14 residues. Germline CDR1 is ENHRY and CDR2 is SYGVKD. The V end lost 5 bases, the J end lost 7 bases, and 17 bases lay between the germline ends. DNA for the CDR3: TGTGCCATCAGTACCACCGGGGGGGGTAGTGGCTACACCTTC. Amino acid sequence: CAISTTGGGSGYTF.

V usage is TRBV5-1 and J usage is TRBJ2-1, with D unclear. The V end was cut by 1 base, the J end by 6 bases, with 5 bases between. The germline CDR1 and CDR2 sequences are SGHRS and YFSETQ. This CDR3 contains 12 residues. CDR3 sequence reads: CASSLIPNEQFF. Written as DNA, the CDR3 is TGCGCCAGCAGCTTGATTCCCAATGAGCAGTTCTTC.

This chain connects TRBV5-4 to TRBJ2-5, with D perhaps matching TRBD1 (7 bases). Per the germline V gene, CDR1 is SGHNT and CDR2 is YYREEE (reference sequence). This CDR3 spans 15 amino acids. Trimming removed 4 bases at V and 5 bases at J, with 18 bases between. CDR3 coding DNA: TGTGCCAGCAGCCTTCTCGACAGGGCGGGGGAGACCCAGTACTTC. This encodes CASSLLDRAGETQYF.

The chain recombines TRBV10-3 with TRBJ2-7; D might be TRBD1 or TRBD2, each matching 7 bases. The germline V and J ends were trimmed by 5 bases and 4 bases, with 15 bases remaining between them. CDR1 is ENHRY and CDR2 is SYGVKD in the germline V gene. The CDR3 loop spans 14 amino acids. This chain's CDR3 is CAISKSGTVYEQYF. As DNA, the CDR3 is TGTGCCATCAGTAAAAGCGGGACAGTTTACGAGCAGTACTTC.

The CDR3 DNA reads as TGCGCCAGCAGCCAAGTTCCCGGGGAAGATACGCAGTATTTT. The encoded protein is CASSQVPGEDTQYF. The chain recombines TRBV4-1 with TRBJ2-3; a weak D match, TRBD2 (5 bases). CDR3 size: 14 residues. Germline assignment: CDR1 MGHRA and CDR2 YSYEKL. V lost 1 base and J lost 5, with 10 bases in between.

This chain links TRBV28 with TRBJ2-1, with D maybe TRBD2 (5 bases). The CDR3 length is 12 residues. Germline loops: CDR1 MDHEN, CDR2 SYDVKM. Between the trimmed V and J ends, which lost 6 bases and 10 bases, there was a span of 13 bases. The CDR3: CASRAAKREQFF. The CDR3 region has the DNA TGTGCCAGCAGGGCAGCTAAGCGGGAGCAGTTCTTC.

The chain employs TRBV9 and TRBJ1-1, with 8 bases identical to TRBD1. The germline V gene encodes CDR1 SGDLS and CDR2 YYNGEE. The CDR3 has 15 amino acids. The ends lost 4 bases at V and 5 bases at J; junction bases unmatched: 10. The CDR3 is CASSPPGQGGTEAFF. The CDR3, as DNA: TGTGCCAGCAGCCCCCCCGGACAGGGTGGGACTGAAGCTTTCTTT.

The rearrangement uses TRBV9 and TRBJ1-3, with 8 bases lining up with TRBD1. Germline lookup yields CDR1 SGDLS and CDR2 YYNGEE. V lost 3 bases, J lost 4 bases, and 6 bases stayed unmatched. The CDR3 length is 15 residues. The CDR3 DNA is TGTGCCAGCAGCGGGCAGGGGGCCCTCGGAAACACCATATATTTT. As protein: CASSGQGALGNTIYF.

The genes are TRBV14 and TRBJ2-3, with 10 positions matching TRBD2. This CDR3 contains 17 residues. J was trimmed by 2 bases and V by 3 bases; bases with no gene match: 8. The germline V gene has CDR1 SGHDN and CDR2 FVKESK. The CDR3 region is CASSHRTSGYPTDTQYF. Here the CDR3 DNA reads TGTGCCAGCAGCCACAGGACTAGCGGATACCCCACAGATACGCAGTATTTT.

The chain combines TRBV7-9 with TRBJ1-1, with D unclear. The V end was cut by 1 base, the J end by 9 bases, with 6 bases between. CDR3 length: 11 residues. In germline, CDR1 is SEHNR, CDR2 FQNEAQ (reference sequence). The CDR3 protein is CASSLEGQAFF. CDR3 sequence (DNA): TGTGCCAGCAGCTTAGAGGGTCAAGCTTTCTTT. Supplemented by reference TRBV7-9 and TRBJ1-1, the full variable domain reads DTGVSQNPRHKITKRGQNVTFRCDPISEHNRLYWYRQTLGQGPEFLTYFQNEAQLEKSRLLSDRFSAERPKGSFSTLEIQRTEQGDSAMYLCASSLEGQAFFGQGTRLTVV.

V gene TRBV29-1 combines with J gene TRBJ1-1; 8 nucleotides match TRBD1. Germline values: CDR1 SQVTM, CDR2 ANQGSEA. The V gene end was trimmed by 6 bases and the J gene end by 1 base; junction bases not matched to a gene: 4. CDR3 size: 13 residues. The CDR3 here is CSVVTGANTEAFF. The CDR3 bases are TGCAGCGTCGTGACAGGGGCGAACACTGAAGCTTTCTTT.

The chain combines TRBV7-9 with TRBJ2-3; the match to TRBD2 covers 13 bases. This CDR3 region has 18 residues. Germline lookup yields CDR1 SEHNR and CDR2 FQNEAQ (reference sequence). J was trimmed by 3 bases and V by 4 bases; bases with no gene match: 10. CDR3 bases: TGTGCCAGCAGCTCGACTAGCGGGAGGCCCGGGAGGACAGATACGCAGTATTTT. Protein: CASSSTSGRPGRTDTQYF.